This TCR beta chain was obtained from a study of shared clonotypes between healthy human individuals. Whole-study results and caveats: Collection of samples was limited to blood; tissue repertoires likely differ. Owing to a small donor count, the genetic and exposure-history diversity represented was limited.

Concerning this clone itself: The antigen is not known.

The germline CDR1 and CDR2 sequences are SGHTA and FQGNSA. J was trimmed by 1 base and V by 5 bases; bases with no gene match: 4. This CDR3 has 14 residues. Profiled with immunoSEQ multiplex PCR; TCRdb holds only in-frame clones, not every one. The sample has a few million clones; 85% to 95% are singletons. A split of CD4+ cells into CD45RA+ naive and CD45RA-negative memory subsets was performed. The rearrangement links TRBV7-2 to TRBJ1-1, with 7 bases aligning to TRBD1. Sequencing was done on a sample of naive CD4+ T cells from PBMCs. Subset described: CD45RA+ positively selected. This clonotype was obtained from a young man in good health. Some clones in this sample may be carry-over from other donors' samples. This CDR3 reads CASSKGATNTEAFF. CDR3 nucleotide sequence: TGTGCCAGCAGCAAGGGGGCAACGAACACTGAAGCTTTCTTT.